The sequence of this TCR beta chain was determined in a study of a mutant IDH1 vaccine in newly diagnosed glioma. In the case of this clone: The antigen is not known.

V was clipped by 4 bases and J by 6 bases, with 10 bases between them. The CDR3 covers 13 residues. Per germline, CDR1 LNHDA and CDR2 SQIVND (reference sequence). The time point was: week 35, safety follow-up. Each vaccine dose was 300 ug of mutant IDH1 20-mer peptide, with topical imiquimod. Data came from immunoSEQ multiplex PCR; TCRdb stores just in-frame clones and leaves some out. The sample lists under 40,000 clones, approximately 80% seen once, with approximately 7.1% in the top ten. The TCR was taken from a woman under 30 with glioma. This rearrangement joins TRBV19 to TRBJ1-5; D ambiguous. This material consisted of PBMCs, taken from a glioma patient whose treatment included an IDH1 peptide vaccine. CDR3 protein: CASSTQFRQPQHF. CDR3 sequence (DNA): TGTGCCAGTAGTACCCAATTCCGTCAGCCCCAGCATTTT.